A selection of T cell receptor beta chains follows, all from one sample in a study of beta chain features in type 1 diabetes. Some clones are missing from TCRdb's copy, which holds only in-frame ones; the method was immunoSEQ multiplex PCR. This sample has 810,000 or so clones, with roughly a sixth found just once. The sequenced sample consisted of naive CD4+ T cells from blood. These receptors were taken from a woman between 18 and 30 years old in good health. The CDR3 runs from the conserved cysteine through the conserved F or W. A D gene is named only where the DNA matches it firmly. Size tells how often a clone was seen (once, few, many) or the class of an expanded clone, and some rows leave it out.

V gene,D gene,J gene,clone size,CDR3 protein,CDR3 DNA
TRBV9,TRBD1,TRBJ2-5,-,CASSGQGIGETQYF,TGTGCCAGCAGCGGACAGGGAATAGGGGAGACCCAGTACTTC
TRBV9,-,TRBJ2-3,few,CASSVDWGDTQYF,TGTGCCAGCAGCGTAGACTGGGGCGATACGCAGTATTTT
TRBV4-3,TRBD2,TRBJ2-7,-,CASSQDPASGDLNYEQYF,TGCGCCAGCAGCCAAGATCCCGCTAGCGGGGACCTTAACTACGAGCAGTACTTC
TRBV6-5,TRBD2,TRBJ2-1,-,CASGRLAGSYNEQFF,TGTGCCAGCGGGAGACTAGCCGGTTCCTACAATGAGCAGTTCTTC
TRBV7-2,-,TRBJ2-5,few,CASSLGGIGETQYF,TGTGCCAGCAGCTTAGGTGGAATTGGGGAGACCCAGTACTTC
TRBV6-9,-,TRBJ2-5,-,CASSSRLDPEETQYF,TGTGCCAGCAGTTCTCGACTAGATCCGGAAGAGACCCAGTACTTC
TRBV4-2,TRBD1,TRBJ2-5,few,CASSLLADRGQETQYF,TGTGCCAGCAGCCTCCTCGCTGACAGGGGTCAGGAGACCCAGTACTTC
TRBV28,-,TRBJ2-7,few,CASSSANPWREQYF,TGTGCCAGCAGTTCCGCCAACCCTTGGAGGGAGCAGTACTTC
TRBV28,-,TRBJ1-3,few,CASTEQSSGNTIYF,TGTGCCAGCACCGAACAGTCGAGCGGAAACACCATATATTTT
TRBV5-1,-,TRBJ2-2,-,CASSLGGLPGTGELFF,TGCGCCAGCAGCTTGGGGGGCCTTCCGGGGACCGGGGAGCTGTTTTTT
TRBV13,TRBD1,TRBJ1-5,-,CASSRQGVRNQPQHF,TGTGCCAGCAGCAGACAGGGTGTCCGTAATCAGCCCCAGCATTTT
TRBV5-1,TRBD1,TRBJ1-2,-,CASSQGGSYGYTF,TGCGCCAGCAGCCAAGGGGGCTCCTATGGCTACACCTTC
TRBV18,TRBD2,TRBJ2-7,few,CASSPRTSASYEQYF,TGTGCCAGCTCACCGAGGACTAGCGCCTCCTACGAGCAGTACTTC
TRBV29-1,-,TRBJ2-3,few,CSVERQSTDTQYF,TGCAGCGTTGAGCGACAGAGCACAGATACGCAGTATTTT
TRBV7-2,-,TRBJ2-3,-,CASSSRVSTDTQYF,TGTGCCAGCAGCTCAAGGGTTAGCACAGATACGCAGTATTTT
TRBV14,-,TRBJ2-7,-,CASSQSVGGTEQYF,TGTGCCAGCAGCCAATCTGTTGGCGGGACCGAGCAGTACTTC
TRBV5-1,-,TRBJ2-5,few,CASTVGGQETQYF,TGCGCCAGCACCGTAGGGGGTCAAGAGACCCAGTACTTC
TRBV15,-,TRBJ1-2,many,CATSRVLEDGYTF,TGTGCCACCAGCAGAGTCTTGGAGGATGGCTACACCTTC
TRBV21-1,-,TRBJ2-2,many,CASSHAGAELFF,TGTGCCAGCAGCCATGCAGGGGCTGAGCTGTTTTTT
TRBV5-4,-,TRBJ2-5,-,CASSLKQVRETQYF,TGTGCCAGCAGCTTGAAGCAGGTCCGGGAGACCCAGTACTTC
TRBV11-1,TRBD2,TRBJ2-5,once,CASSPGTSGYF,TGTGCCAGCAGCCCCGGGACTAGCGGGTACTTC
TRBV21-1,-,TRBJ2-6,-,CASSNGGGDRHQLSGANVLTF,TGTGCCAGCAGCAATGGCGGGGGGGACAGACACCAGCTCTCTGGGGCCAACGTCCTGACTTTC
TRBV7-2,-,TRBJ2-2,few,CASSLDRATGELFF,TGTGCCAGCAGCTTAGACAGGGCCACCGGGGAGCTGTTTTTT
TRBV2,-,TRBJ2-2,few,CASTAEANTGELFF,TGTGCCAGCACCGCAGAAGCGAACACCGGGGAGCTGTTTTTT
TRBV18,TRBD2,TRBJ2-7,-,CASSPSGSSHEQYF,TGTGCCAGCTCACCAAGCGGGAGTTCCCACGAGCAGTACTTC
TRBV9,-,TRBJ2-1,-,CASSVGGILVGNEQFF,TGTGCCAGCAGCGTAGGTGGGATCCTAGTGGGGAATGAGCAGTTCTTC
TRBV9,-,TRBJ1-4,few,CASSVTQGGEKLFF,TGTGCCAGCAGCGTAACACAGGGTGGGGAAAAACTGTTTTTT
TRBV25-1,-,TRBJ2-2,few,CASSDELHGGELFF,TGTGCCAGCAGTGACGAGTTGCATGGCGGGGAGCTGTTTTTT
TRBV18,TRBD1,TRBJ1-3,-,CASSPGQVGNTIYF,TGTGCCAGCTCACCCGGACAGGTCGGAAACACCATATATTTT
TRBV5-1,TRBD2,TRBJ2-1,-,CASSFITSGNNEQFF,TGCGCCAGCAGCTTTATAACTAGCGGGAACAATGAGCAGTTCTTC
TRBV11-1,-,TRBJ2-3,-,CASSLGDGDTQYF,TGTGCCAGCAGCTTAGGGGACGGGGATACGCAGTATTTT
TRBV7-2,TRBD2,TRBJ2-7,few,CASSLGGASGTYEQYF,TGTGCCAGCAGCTTGGGAGGGGCTAGCGGGACTTACGAGCAGTACTTC
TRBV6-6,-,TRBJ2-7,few,CASRGGTEQYF,TGTGCCAGCCGTGGCGGGACTGAGCAGTACTTC
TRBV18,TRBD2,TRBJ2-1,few,CASSPRQGWASGRNVGGNEQFF,TGTGCCAGCTCACCGCGTCAGGGGTGGGCTAGCGGGAGGAACGTTGGAGGCAATGAGCAGTTCTTC
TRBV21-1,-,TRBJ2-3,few,CASSKGTGATDTQYF,TGTGCCAGCAGCAAAGGGACAGGGGCCACAGATACGCAGTATTTT
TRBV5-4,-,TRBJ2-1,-,CASSFGGSASYNEQFF,TGTGCCAGCAGCTTCGGGGGTTCCGCCTCCTACAATGAGCAGTTCTTC
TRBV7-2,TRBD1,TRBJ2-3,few,CASSLGVQGAGDTQYF,TGTGCCAGCAGCTTAGGGGTCCAGGGGGCAGGGGATACGCAGTATTTT
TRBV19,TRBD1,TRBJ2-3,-,CASSQLGQGSDTQYF,TGTGCCAGTAGTCAACTGGGACAGGGTTCGGATACGCAGTATTTT
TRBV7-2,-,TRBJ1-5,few,CASSRGPIDQPQHF,TGTGCCAGCAGTAGGGGTCCGATTGATCAGCCCCAGCATTTT
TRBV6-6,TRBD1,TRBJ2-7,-,CASSRGNSPYEQYF,TGTGCCAGCAGCAGGGGGAACAGTCCCTACGAGCAGTACTTC
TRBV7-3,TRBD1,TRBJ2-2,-,CASSPSPNRDRGGGELFF,TGTGCCAGCAGCCCATCACCCAACCGGGACAGGGGTGGCGGGGAGCTGTTTTTT
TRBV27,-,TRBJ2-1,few,CASSSTGSSYNEQFF,TGTGCCAGCAGCAGTACAGGGAGCTCCTACAATGAGCAGTTCTTC
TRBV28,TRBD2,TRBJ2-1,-,CASIAGGSYNEQFF,TGTGCCAGCATTGCGGGAGGCTCCTACAATGAGCAGTTCTTC
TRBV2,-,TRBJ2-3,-,CASSGDKSDTQYF,TGTGCCAGCAGTGGCGATAAGTCAGATACGCAGTATTTT
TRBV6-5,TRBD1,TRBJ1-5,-,CASRSTGVSQPQHF,TGTGCCAGCAGAAGTACAGGGGTTTCTCAGCCCCAGCATTTT
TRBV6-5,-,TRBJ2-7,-,CASSYGEGHEQYF,TGTGCCAGCAGTTACGGAGAGGGCCACGAGCAGTACTTC
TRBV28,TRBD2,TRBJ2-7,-,CASSKGTSASYEQYF,TGTGCCAGCAGCAAGGGGACTAGCGCTTCCTACGAGCAGTACTTC
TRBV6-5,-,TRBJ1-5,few,CASSSGNQPQHF,TGTGCCAGCAGTTCGGGCAATCAGCCCCAGCATTTT
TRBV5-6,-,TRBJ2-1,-,CASSLAPGVNEQFF,TGTGCCAGCAGCTTGGCCCCTGGGGTCAATGAGCAGTTCTTC
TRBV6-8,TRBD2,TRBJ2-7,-,CASSYSPPRTSGRLDYEQYF,TGTGCCAGCAGTTACTCTCCCCCCCGAACTAGCGGGAGACTAGACTACGAGCAGTACTTC